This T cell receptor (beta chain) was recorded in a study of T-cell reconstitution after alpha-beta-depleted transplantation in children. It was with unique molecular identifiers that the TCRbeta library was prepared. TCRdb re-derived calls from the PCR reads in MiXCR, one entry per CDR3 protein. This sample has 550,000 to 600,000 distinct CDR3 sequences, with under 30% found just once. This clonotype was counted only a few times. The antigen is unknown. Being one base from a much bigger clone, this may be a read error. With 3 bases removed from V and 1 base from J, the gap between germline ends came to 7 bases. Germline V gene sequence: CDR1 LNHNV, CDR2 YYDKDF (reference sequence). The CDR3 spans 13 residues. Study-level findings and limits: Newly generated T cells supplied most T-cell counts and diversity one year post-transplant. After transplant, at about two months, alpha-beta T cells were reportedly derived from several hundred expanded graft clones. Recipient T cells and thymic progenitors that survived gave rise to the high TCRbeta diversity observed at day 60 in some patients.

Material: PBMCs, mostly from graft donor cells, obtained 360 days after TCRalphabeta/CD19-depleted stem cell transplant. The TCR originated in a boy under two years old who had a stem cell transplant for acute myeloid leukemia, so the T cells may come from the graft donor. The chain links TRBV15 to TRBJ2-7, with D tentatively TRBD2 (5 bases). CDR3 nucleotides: TGTGCCACCAGCAGTGGGAGATCCTACGAGCAGTACTTC. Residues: CATSSGRSYEQYF.